This T cell receptor (beta chain) was identified during a study of blood T cell repertoires in COVID-19. Overall study: PBMCs, B-cell-depleted T cells, or T cells provided the cDNA or gDNA that made up the material.

V lost 2 bases to trimming and J lost 0 bases, with 6 bases between them. There are 13 residues in the CDR3. CDR1 is SGHRS, CDR2 YFSETQ, per germline. This clone was detected a few times. As processed by the authors: Amplification with reference gene primers provided the estimates of nucleated cell counts. The method was immunoSEQ multiplex PCR; TCRdb's version includes in-frame clones alone and lacks a portion of them. The DNA gave D and trimming, while V, J and clone size come from that table. The sample lists roughly 570,000 clones, approximately 91% occurring once. Sequencing input: peripheral blood. The chain employs TRBV5-1 and TRBJ2-7; D is perhaps TRBD1 (5 bases). The source is a woman aged 50 to 60 with COVID-19, enrolled during active disease. The CDR3 DNA sequence: TGCGCCAGCAGCTTACAGGACTCCTACGAGCAGTACTTC. It encodes CASSLQDSYEQYF.